The 26 T cell receptor beta chains in this list originate from one sample, sequenced in a study of PD-1 blockade in classical Hodgkin lymphoma. Sample time point: cycle 4 day 1 (C4D1), after 6 weeks of nivolumab. Brentuximab vedotin exposure varied, and every patient relapsed after autologous stem cell transplantation. Sequenced by immunoSEQ multiplex PCR; TCRdb stores in-frame clones only, minus some. The data contain about 25,000 clones, 72% of them singletons. Sequenced here: peripheral blood mononuclear cells (PBMCs), sampled before the fourth cycle of nivolumab. All receptors come from a human donor with classical Hodgkin lymphoma.

This clone was seen just once. This chain uses TRBV6-4 with TRBJ1-1; D unclear. This CDR3 contains 14 residues. Germline assignment: CDR1 MRHNA and CDR2 SNTAGT. Between the trimmed V and J ends, which lost 6 bases and 2 bases, there was a span of 13 bases. CDR3 in amino acids: CASSPAPANTEAFF. The DNA for the CDR3 is TGTGCCAGCAGCCCCGCCCCAGCAAACACTGAAGCTTTCTTT.

This clone has only a few counts. V is TRBV10-1 and J is TRBJ2-3; 9 bases fit TRBD2. The CDR3 extends over 18 amino acids. V was clipped by 1 base and J by 10 bases; unmatched bases: 18. CDR1 and CDR2 (germline): WNHNN, SYGVQD (reference sequence). CDR3 DNA sequence: TGCGCCAGCAGTGAGTTGCGGGGGGGCTCGGGGATGATTTCCTCGCAGTATTTT. Translated, it gives CASSELRGGSGMISSQYF.

The chain has TRBV19 and TRBJ1-4; D remains unclear. Germline V CDR1 and CDR2: LNHDA, SQIVND (reference sequence). Trimming cost V 5 bases and J 0 bases, with 7 bases left between them. This CDR3 contains 14 residues. The CDR3 DNA follows: TGTGCCAGTAGTTTAAGTGCAACTAATGAAAAACTGTTTTTT. Translating gives CASSLSATNEKLFF.

This sequence joins TRBV6-5 and TRBJ1-2; 8 positions agree with TRBD1. V shed 6 bases and J 4 bases; nucleotides not matched to a gene: 10. CDR1 is MNHEY, CDR2 SVGAGI, per germline. The length of the CDR3 is 15 residues. Here the CDR3 DNA reads TGTGCCAGCAGCCGGGACAGGTCTACATTCTATGGCTACACCTTC. Amino acids: CASSRDRSTFYGYTF.

This chain connects TRBV27 to TRBJ1-2, with TRBD1 matching over 10 bases. Per the germline V gene, CDR1 is MNHEY and CDR2 is SMNVEV (reference sequence). J lost 7 bases, V lost 5 bases, and 7 bases had no gene match. CDR3 size: 14 residues. For the CDR3, the DNA is TGTGCCAGCAGTCCGAGACAGGGGGCTTTTGGCTACACCTTC. This encodes CASSPRQGAFGYTF.

The chain employs TRBV7-6 and TRBJ2-6; 11 bases fit TRBD2. Germline assignment: CDR1 SGHVS and CDR2 FNYEAQ. This CDR3 spans 17 amino acids. Trimming cost V 2 bases and J 0 bases; bases outside gene matches: 0. CDR3 sequence: CASSLLAGGSGANVLTF. CDR3 nucleotide sequence: TGTGCCAGCAGCTTACTAGCGGGGGGCTCTGGGGCCAACGTCCTGACTTTC.

The chain is built from TRBV27 and TRBJ1-2, with 7 nucleotides matching TRBD1. The CDR3 runs 14 residues. In germline, CDR1 is MNHEY, CDR2 SMNVEV (reference sequence). J was trimmed by 3 bases and V by 3 bases; bases with no gene match: 4. For the CDR3, the DNA is TGTGCCAGCAGTTTCGGAGGGGGCTACTATGGCTACACCTTC. Its protein is CASSFGGGYYGYTF.

The J gene is TRBJ2-7, the V gene TRBV6-1; D possibly corresponds to TRBD2 (6 bases). V was cut by 8 bases and J by 4 bases, with 21 bases left in between. Looked up from germline, CDR1 is MNHNS and CDR2 is SASEGT. This CDR3 contains 15 residues. As DNA, the CDR3 is TGTGCCAGCTCTGAGGGCCCTGGGGAGGCTTACGAGCAGTACGTC. As protein: CASSEGPGEAYEQYV.

The chain employs TRBV10-3 and TRBJ1-4; no firm D call. CDR3 length equals 13 residues. V lost 4 bases, J lost 8 bases, and 11 bases lay in between. The germline CDR1 and CDR2 sequences are ENHRY and SYGVKD. The CDR3 sequence is CAISALGEEKLFF. The CDR3, as DNA: TGTGCCATCAGTGCCCTCGGCGAGGAAAAACTGTTTTTT.

This clone was recorded a few times. The chain has TRBV29-1 and TRBJ2-2; D may be TRBD1 (5 bases). The germline V gene encodes CDR1 SQVTM and CDR2 ANQGSEA. The length of the CDR3 is 14 residues. Trimming shortened V by 7 bases and J by 3 bases, and 15 bases separated the two germline ends. DNA for the CDR3: TGCAGCGCCCGGCCAACCAGGGACACCGGGGAGCTGTTTTTT. It is translated as CSARPTRDTGELFF.

Only a few counts were recorded for this clone. The chain uses TRBV27 and TRBJ2-3, with D perhaps matching TRBD2 (6 bases). The CDR3 is 16 amino acids. Germline CDR1 MNHEY, CDR2 SMNVEV (reference sequence). The germline V and J ends were trimmed by 3 bases and 1 base, with 14 bases remaining between them. In DNA, the CDR3 is TGTGCCAGCAGTTTTATATCGGGGGACGGCACAGATACGCAGTATTTT. Encoded protein: CASSFISGDGTDTQYF.

A few counts support this clone. The same CDR3 can be traced to other DNA sequences in this sample. The CDR3 here is CASQGQSNQPQHF. The CDR3 DNA follows: TGTGCCTCCCAGGGGCAGAGCAATCAGCCCCAGCATTTT. The V gene is TRBV2, the J gene TRBJ1-5; possibly TRBD1 for D (6 bases). The CDR3 totals 13 residues. Germline lookup yields CDR1 SNHLY and CDR2 FYNNEI. Trimming left V 11 bases short and J 1 base short, with 12 bases between.

The chain couples TRBV11-2 to TRBJ2-3; D unclear. The V end was cut by 4 bases, the J end by 6 bases, with 20 bases between. This CDR3 region has 16 residues. Germline loops: CDR1 SGHAT, CDR2 FQNNGV. The CDR3 DNA reads as TGTGCCAGCAGCTCCGTAGGTCGAAAGGTGTCGGATACGCAGTATTTT. Residues: CASSSVGRKVSDTQYF.

The chain is built from TRBV5-4 and TRBJ1-5, with D hard to call. Germline V gene data show CDR1 as SGHNT and CDR2 as YYREEE (reference sequence). The CDR3 loop spans 13 amino acids. The V end was cut by 4 bases, the J end by 6 bases, with 11 bases between. For the CDR3, the DNA is TGTGCCAGCAGCCTTGGGCCTTCTCAGCCCCAGCATTTT. The encoded protein is CASSLGPSQPQHF.

The chain carries TRBV7-6 and TRBJ2-5; 9 positions agree with TRBD2. With V trimmed by 4 bases and J by 4 bases, 4 bases remained unmatched. Germline CDR1 and CDR2: SGHVS and FNYEAQ. There are 14 residues in the CDR3. Here the CDR3 DNA reads TGTGCCAGCAGCTATGGACTAGCGTCAGAGACCCAGTACTTC. Translating it yields CASSYGLASETQYF.

This chain connects TRBV19 to TRBJ1-6, with D perhaps matching TRBD1 (6 bases). This CDR3 contains 17 residues. The germline V and J ends were trimmed by 5 bases and 0 bases, with 14 bases remaining between them. Germline V CDR1 and CDR2: LNHDA, SQIVND (reference sequence). The CDR3 here is CASSRRTASSYNSPLHF. CDR3 bases: TGTGCCAGTAGTCGACGGACAGCGAGCTCCTATAATTCACCCCTCCACTTT.

This clone was observed a handful of times. The rearrangement uses TRBV5-1 and TRBJ2-2, with 10 nucleotides matching TRBD2. Trimming removed 0 bases from V and 6 bases from J; junction bases left unmatched: 2. Germline V gene lookup returns CDR1 SGHRS and CDR2 YFSETQ. The CDR3 has 15 residues. CDR3 region: CASSLGTSGAGELFF. The CDR3 DNA reads as TGCGCCAGCAGCTTGGGAACTAGCGGGGCCGGGGAGCTGTTTTTT.

This clone was seen a few times. This chain connects TRBV6-4 to TRBJ2-3; 7 nucleotides match TRBD2. V trimming: 4 bases; J trimming: 0 bases; junction bases outside the gene matches: 1. The germline V gene has CDR1 MRHNA and CDR2 SNTAGT. The CDR3 runs to 14 residues. This CDR3 reads CASSGTSSTDTQYF. The CDR3 DNA sequence: TGTGCCAGCAGTGGGACTAGTAGCACAGATACGCAGTATTTT.

Points on this clone: A read error is the likely source, as a far larger clone sits one nucleotide away. The chain recombines TRBV27 with TRBJ1-1; D may be TRBD1 (6 bases). The germline V and J ends were trimmed by 3 bases and 1 base, with 9 bases remaining between them. From germline, CDR1 is MNHEY and CDR2 SMNVEV (reference sequence). The CDR3 covers 14 residues. CDR3: CASSFGRGNTEAFF. The CDR3 bases are TGTGCCAGCAGTTTTGGCAGGGGGAACACTGAAGCTTTCTTT.

This chain uses TRBV2 with TRBJ2-1, with a possible D match to TRBD1 (5 bases). Germline CDR1 reads SNHLY; CDR2 reads FYNNEI. V was trimmed by 7 bases and J by 15 bases, leaving 16 bases between them. CDR3 length: 11 amino acids. In DNA, the CDR3 is TGTGCCAGCATGAGGTTGGACACTCGGTTCTTC. Translation: CASMRLDTRFF. Full variable domain (rest looked up from reference TRBV2 and TRBJ2-1): EPEVTQTPSHQVTQMGQEVILRCVPISNHLYFYWYRQILGQKVEFLVSFYNNEISEKSEIFDDQFSVERPDGSNFTLKIRSTKLEDSAMYFCASMRLDTRFFGPGTRLTVL.

This chain links TRBV6-1 with TRBJ2-5; no clear D gene. This CDR3 is 15 amino acids long. Germline V gene data show CDR1 as MNHNS and CDR2 as SASEGT. CDR3 coding DNA: TGTGCTTCCCTCCTAGAAGTTTCCCTTTTAGAGACCCAGTACTTC. Translating gives CASLLEVSLLETQYF.

The sample holds one count of this clone. The rearrangement joins TRBV6-5 to TRBJ1-2; D might be TRBD1 (5 bases). CDR1 is MNHEY and CDR2 is SVGAGI in the germline V gene. V gave up 0 bases and J gave up 0 bases, with 8 bases separating them. There are 15 residues in the CDR3. This CDR3 reads CASSYSMGANYGYTF. In DNA form, the CDR3 reads TGTGCCAGCAGTTACTCGATGGGGGCTAACTATGGCTACACCTTC.

The J gene is TRBJ2-1, the V gene TRBV5-4; a weak D match, TRBD2 (6 bases). Germline assignment: CDR1 SGHNT and CDR2 YYREEE (reference sequence). The CDR3 is 17 residues long. V dropped 3 bases and J dropped 5 bases, with 21 bases sitting between them. As DNA, the CDR3 is TGTGCCAGCAGCTCTGGGACTTTGCGGGGAAGGGACAATGAGCAGTTCTTC. It specifies CASSSGTLRGRDNEQFF.

CDR3 DNA: TGTGCCAGCAGCCCCGGGTTTTACACCGGGGAGCTGTTTTTT. Protein sequence: CASSPGFYTGELFF. This chain links TRBV11-2 with TRBJ2-2; no definite D call. The CDR3 extends over 14 amino acids. Deletions cut 5 bases from V and 3 bases from J, with 10 bases between. Germline V gene lookup returns CDR1 SGHAT and CDR2 FQNNGV.

There are a few counts of this clone. This sequence joins TRBV19 and TRBJ2-2; tentative D call: TRBD2 (5 bases). In germline, CDR1 is LNHDA, CDR2 SQIVND (reference sequence). The CDR3 spans 18 residues. V was clipped by 2 bases and J by 1 base, with 17 bases between them. The CDR3 loop is CASSISGIYSRNTGELFF. CDR3 DNA sequence: TGTGCCAGTAGTATATCCGGGATTTACAGCAGGAACACCGGGGAGCTGTTTTTT.

V usage is TRBV7-8 and J usage is TRBJ1-5; perhaps TRBD1 as D (6 bases). V lost 5 bases and J lost 7, with 12 bases in between. CDR1 and CDR2 (germline): SGHVS, FQNEAQ. This CDR3 has 13 amino acids. The CDR3: CASSVDRWQPQHF. CDR3 in DNA: TGTGCCAGCAGCGTAGACAGGTGGCAGCCCCAGCATTTT.